These 26 T cell receptor beta chains share one sample of origin, sequenced in a study of regulatory T cells in long-lasting Graves disease. iRepertoire HTBI primers and Arm-PCR of CDR3 regions built TCR beta libraries. TCRdb reprocessed the multiplex PCR reads with MiXCR, giving one entry per CDR3 protein. This repertoire shows hundreds of thousands of distinct CDR3 sequences, 16% found once; its top ten account for around a quarter. Indicated time point: newly diagnosed GD, antithyroid drugs for less than 3 months. RNA extracted from PBMCs served as the sequencing template. Another study also made use of these data, one on T cells in Graves' hyperthyroidism and ophthalmopathy.

The sample was peripheral blood mononuclear cells (PBMCs), taken at new diagnosis, from a patient treated with antithyroid drugs. The receptors shown here come from a woman aged 35 to 60 with Graves disease.

The J gene is TRBJ1-1, the V gene TRBV5-1; 7 nucleotides align to TRBD1. This CDR3 has 16 residues. CDR1 is SGHRS and CDR2 is YFSETQ in the germline V gene. V shed 4 bases, J shed 0 bases, and the junction held 9 bases outside the gene matches. This chain's CDR3 is CASSGYPGQLNTEAFF. In nucleotides, the CDR3 is TGCGCCAGCAGCGGTTACCCGGGACAGCTGAACACTGAAGCTTTCTTT.

V is TRBV10-2 and J is TRBJ1-2, with a weak D call TRBD1 (6 bases). The CDR3 has 14 residues. Germline V gene data show CDR1 as WSHSY and CDR2 as SAAADI. V shed 5 bases and J shed 1 base, with 11 bases lying between them. The CDR3 DNA reads TGCGCCAGCAGTTCCGGGGGCGTTAACTATGGCTACACCTTC. Translated, it gives CASSSGGVNYGYTF.

The V and J genes are TRBV24-1 and TRBJ2-5, with D perhaps given as TRBD1 or TRBD2 (5 bases each). V gave up 9 bases and J gave up 0 bases, with 19 bases separating them. The CDR3 consists of 16 residues. Germline-derived CDR1 and CDR2 are KGHDR and SFDVKD. The CDR3 reads CATAGFTGSYQETQYF. CDR3 sequence (DNA): TGTGCCACCGCGGGCTTTACAGGCTCGTACCAAGAGACCCAGTACTTC.

This clonotype was detected ten times or more. CDR3 coding DNA: TGTGCCAGCAGTCCCAGGACTAGTCGGGGCAATGAGCAGTTCTTC. Residues: CASSPRTSRGNEQFF. The J gene is TRBJ2-1, the V gene TRBV12-3 or TRBV12-4; 7 bases line up with TRBD2. Trimming at V came to 5 bases and at J to 6 bases, leaving 10 bases not matched to a gene. CDR3 length: 15 amino acids.

This clonotype occurred a few times. The chain joins TRBV28 to TRBJ2-3; 7 bases are a match to TRBD2. With V trimmed by 6 bases and J by 2 bases, 5 bases remained unmatched. The CDR3 covers 14 residues. In germline, CDR1 is MDHEN, CDR2 SYDVKM. CDR3 region: CASRSGLDTDTQYF. The CDR3 nucleotides are TGTGCCAGCAGATCCGGACTAGACACAGATACGCAGTATTTT. The full variable domain, its missing parts supplied by reference TRBV28 and TRBJ2-3, is DVKVTQSSRYLVKRTGEKVFLECVQDMDHENMFWYRQDPGLGLRLIYFSYDVKMKEKGDIPEGYSVSREKKERFSLILESASTNQTSMYLCASRSGLDTDTQYFGPGTRLTVL.

Ten or more counts support this clonotype. Here the CDR3 DNA reads TGTGCCAGCAGCCGAGACCCTTCGGGGGGCCTTTACAATGAGCAGTTCTTC. This encodes CASSRDPSGGLYNEQFF. The chain employs TRBV11-3 and TRBJ2-1, with D tentatively TRBD2 (7 bases). The V gene's germline CDR1 is SGHNT and CDR2 YENEEA. V lost 5 bases and J lost 4, with 21 bases in between. This CDR3 has 17 amino acids.

A few counts support this clonotype. The J gene is TRBJ1-2, the V gene TRBV27; D is unclear. Germline-derived CDR1 and CDR2 are MNHEY and SMNVEV (reference sequence). V was trimmed by 0 bases and J by 4 bases, leaving 12 bases between them. CDR3 length: 15 residues. DNA for the CDR3: TGTGCCAGCAGTTTATCAGGCTACCTCTCCTATGGCTACACCTTC. This codes for CASSLSGYLSYGYTF.

In this sample, this clonotype turned up many times. The rearrangement links TRBV27 to TRBJ1-2; D gene unclear. V was pared by 0 bases and J by 8 bases, with 13 bases between. The germline gives CDR1 MNHEY, CDR2 SMNVEV (reference sequence). The CDR3 runs to 14 residues. CDR3 coding DNA: TGTGCCAGCAGTTTATCGTACCTGCCCTCGGGCTACACCTTC. Translating gives CASSLSYLPSGYTF.

In this sample, this clonotype turned up many times. The gene calls are TRBV3-1 and TRBJ1-4, with D uncertain. This CDR3 has 11 amino acids. CDR1 is LGHDT and CDR2 is YNNKEL in the germline V gene (reference sequence). V shed 6 bases and J shed 5 bases, with 4 bases lying between them. DNA for the CDR3: TGTGCCAGCAGTCAAAATGAAAAACTGTTTTTT. Translation gives CASSQNEKLFF.

This clonotype appeared many times. V and J are TRBV28 and TRBJ2-7; the D gene is possibly TRBD1 (5 bases). The CDR3 is 15 amino acids. CDR1 is MDHEN, CDR2 SYDVKM, per germline. The V end lost 7 bases, the J end lost 1 base, and 17 bases lay between the germline ends. CDR3 protein: CASNPRRGWSYEQYF. DNA of the CDR3: TGTGCCAGCAACCCGCGTAGGGGTTGGTCCTACGAGCAGTACTTC.

This clonotype has only one observation. The chain couples TRBV6-1 to TRBJ2-1; 7 bases agree with TRBD2. The CDR3 has 16 residues. After removal of 10 bases from V and 4 bases from J, the junction contained 16 bases not matched to a gene. Germline CDR1 and CDR2: MNHNS and SASEGT. CDR3 coding DNA: TGTGCCATCACCCCGAGTTGGGGGGGGGATTACAATGAGCAGTTCTTC. Translating gives CAITPSWGGDYNEQFF.

This chain links TRBV10-3 with TRBJ1-2, with 11 bases lining up with TRBD1. CDR1 is ENHRY and CDR2 is SYGVKD in the germline V gene. The trim removed 10 bases at V and 6 bases at J, leaving 10 bases unmatched. The CDR3 is made up of 14 amino acids. The CDR3 DNA reads TGTGCCACCGCCGGGACAGGGGGGTCTCATGGCTACACCTTC. Its protein is CATAGTGGSHGYTF.

The chain combines TRBV5-1 with TRBJ2-7; possibly TRBD1 or TRBD2 for D (5 bases each). The CDR3 has 14 residues. The V end was cut by 4 bases, the J end by 6 bases, with 17 bases between. Germline CDR1 is SGHRS and CDR2 is YFSETQ. This chain's CDR3 is CASSLDSPAGEQYF. The CDR3 nucleotides are TGCGCCAGCAGCCTAGACAGCCCCGCGGGCGAGCAGTACTTC.

V is TRBV27 and J is TRBJ2-4, with 11 bases that match TRBD1. The germline CDR1 and CDR2 sequences are MNHEY and SMNVEV (reference sequence). The CDR3 has 16 amino acids. The trim removed 0 bases at V and 6 bases at J, leaving 4 bases unmatched. CDR3 in DNA: TGTGCCAGCAGTTTATCGGGGACAGGGGGACGAAACATTCAGTACTTC. Residues: CASSLSGTGGRNIQYF.

This clonotype occurred many times. The rearrangement joins TRBV2 to TRBJ2-7; no reliable D call. The CDR3 has 11 residues. CDR1 and CDR2 from the germline V gene are SNHLY and FYNNEI. V lost 6 bases to trimming and J lost 3 bases, with 6 bases between them. CDR3 amino acids: CASSAHYEQYF. DNA of the CDR3: TGTGCCAGCAGCGCCCACTACGAGCAGTACTTC.

Concerning this clonotype itself: It is likely a read error, because the conserved phenylalanine at the end of the CDR3 is missing. The rearrangement uses TRBV5-1 and TRBJ1-2; weak D call: TRBD1 (5 bases). The CDR3 covers 16 residues. V was cut by 4 bases and J by 1 base, with 17 bases left in between. Germline V gene sequence: CDR1 SGHRS, CDR2 YFSETQ. CDR3 residues: CASSPGTSEFNYGYTS. In DNA, the CDR3 is TGCGCCAGCAGCCCGGGGACGTCTGAGTTTAACTATGGCTACACCTCC.

Only a few counts were recorded for this clonotype. The chain combines TRBV9 with TRBJ1-6; D is unresolved. V lost 4 bases, J lost 0 bases, and 11 bases lay in between. CDR1 is SGDLS and CDR2 is YYNGEE in the germline V gene. The CDR3 contains 16 residues. In DNA form, the CDR3 reads TGTGCCAGCAGCCTCTACCAGAGCTCCTATAATTCACCCCTCCACTTT. As protein: CASSLYQSSYNSPLHF.

About this clonotype: One base away lies a much larger clone, so this may be a sequencing read error. The CDR3 is CSATSGGAYSEQFF. The DNA of the CDR3 is TGCAGTGCAACTAGCGGGGGGGCCTACAGTGAGCAGTTCTTC. The chain recombines TRBV20-1 with TRBJ2-1; TRBD2 agrees at 13 bases. The germline V gene has CDR1 DFQATT and CDR2 SNEGSKA (reference sequence). The CDR3 is 14 residues long.

Many counts were recorded for this clonotype. CDR3 region: CASSSEGGGLYGYTF. CDR3 in DNA: TGTGCCAGCAGTTCCGAGGGGGGGGGCCTATATGGCTACACCTTC. This chain connects TRBV12-3 or TRBV12-4 to TRBJ1-2; D perhaps matches TRBD1 (6 bases). The V end was cut by 4 bases, the J end by 5 bases, with 17 bases between. The CDR3 length is 15 residues.

On this clonotype: Since a much larger clone is just one base distant, this may be a read error. Given the absence of the conserved phenylalanine or tryptophan at the CDR3 end, a read error is likely. The CDR3 DNA reads TGTGCCAGCAAAGAGACAGCTAATTCACCCCTCCACCTT. It codes for CASKETANSPLHL. The chain has TRBV28 and TRBJ1-6; D perhaps matches TRBD1 (5 bases). V was clipped by 7 bases and J by 6 bases, with 10 bases between them. Per the germline V gene, CDR1 is MDHEN and CDR2 is SYDVKM. The CDR3 is 13 residues long.

This clonotype was counted ten times or more. The rearrangement joins TRBV12-3 or TRBV12-4 to TRBJ2-2; D gene unclear. The CDR3 totals 11 residues. With 8 bases removed from V and 6 bases from J, the gap between germline ends came to 7 bases. CDR3 bases: TGTGCCAGCGCCCTGGCCGGGGAGCTGTTTTTT. As protein: CASALAGELFF.

This clonotype was counted a few times. This sequence is one base from a far larger clone and is likely a read error. V gene TRBV2 combines with J gene TRBJ2-5; the match to TRBD2 covers 7 bases. The CDR3 sequence is 13 residues long. In germline, CDR1 is SNHLY, CDR2 FYNNEI. The CDR3 DNA reads as TGTGCCAGCAGCCGGGACTACCAAGAGACCCGGTACTTC. This gives the protein CASSRDYQETRYF.

This clonotype has only a few counts. V gene TRBV2 combines with J gene TRBJ2-6; no clear D. CDR1 is SNHLY, CDR2 FYNNEI, per germline. The length of the CDR3 is 15 residues. Trimming left V 7 bases short and J 0 bases short, with 10 bases between. CDR3 nucleotide sequence: TGTGCCAGCACCGGACGGATCTCTGGGGCCAACGTCCTGACTTTC. Its protein product is CASTGRISGANVLTF.

J is TRBJ1-1 and V is TRBV28, with no clear D. The germline CDR1 and CDR2 sequences are MDHEN and SYDVKM. The CDR3 sequence is 13 residues long. V was cut by 6 bases and J by 6 bases, with 14 bases left in between. CDR3 protein: CASREGGSPEAFF. For the CDR3, the DNA is TGTGCCAGCAGAGAGGGCGGGAGCCCTGAAGCTTTCTTT. Based on the CDR3 plus reference TRBV28 and TRBJ1-1, the full variable domain is DVKVTQSSRYLVKRTGEKVFLECVQDMDHENMFWYRQDPGLGLRLIYFSYDVKMKEKGDIPEGYSVSREKKERFSLILESASTNQTSMYLCASREGGSPEAFFGQGTRLTVV.

A few counts support this clonotype. The chain links TRBV6-1 to TRBJ2-1; a weak D match, TRBD1 (5 bases). The V gene lost 8 bases and the J gene lost 5 bases, with 13 bases spanning the gap. Germline V gives CDR1 MNHNS, CDR2 SASEGT. CDR3 length: 13 amino acids. The DNA of the CDR3 is TGTGCCAGCGAGCAGGGTGTCGACAATGAGCAGTTCTTC. Amino acid sequence: CASEQGVDNEQFF.

The J gene is TRBJ2-5, the V gene TRBV19; D perhaps matches TRBD1 (6 bases). V lost 3 bases, J lost 2 bases, and 16 bases lay in between. Germline V gene lookup returns CDR1 LNHDA and CDR2 SQIVND (reference sequence). The CDR3 covers 16 residues. The CDR3 sequence: CASSMAGWGPQETQYF. The CDR3 coding sequence is TGTGCCAGTAGTATGGCCGGGTGGGGGCCTCAAGAGACCCAGTACTTC. Looking up the rest from reference TRBV19 and TRBJ2-5 gives the full variable domain: DGGITQSPKYLFRKEGQNVTLSCEQNLNHDAMYWYRQDPGQGLRLIYYSQIVNDFQKGDIAEGYSVSREKKESFPLTVTSAQKNPTAFYLCASSMAGWGPQETQYFGPGTRLLVL.